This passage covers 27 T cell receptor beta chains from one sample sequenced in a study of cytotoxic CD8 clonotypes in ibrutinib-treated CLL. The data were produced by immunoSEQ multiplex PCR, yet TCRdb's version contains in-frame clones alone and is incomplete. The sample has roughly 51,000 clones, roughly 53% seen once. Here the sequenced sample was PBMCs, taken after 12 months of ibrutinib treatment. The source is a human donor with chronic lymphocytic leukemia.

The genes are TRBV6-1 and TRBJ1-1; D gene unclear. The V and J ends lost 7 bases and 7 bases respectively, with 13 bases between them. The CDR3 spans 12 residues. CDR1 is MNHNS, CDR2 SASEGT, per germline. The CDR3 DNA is TGTGCCAGCACCTACCGCCCTGGTGAAGCTTTCTTT. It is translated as CASTYRPGEAFF.

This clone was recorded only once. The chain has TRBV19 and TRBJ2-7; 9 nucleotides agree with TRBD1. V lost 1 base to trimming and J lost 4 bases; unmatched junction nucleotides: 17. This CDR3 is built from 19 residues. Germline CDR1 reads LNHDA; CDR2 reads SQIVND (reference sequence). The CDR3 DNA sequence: TGTGCCAGTAGTATAGCGCCGGGACAGGGAGTGTCGGAGGGGTACGAGCAGTACTTC. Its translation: CASSIAPGQGVSEGYEQYF.

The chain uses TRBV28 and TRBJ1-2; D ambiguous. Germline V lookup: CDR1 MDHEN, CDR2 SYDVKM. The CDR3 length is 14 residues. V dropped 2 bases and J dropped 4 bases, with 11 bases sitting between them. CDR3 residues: CASSLRGFGYGYTF. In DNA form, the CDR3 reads TGTGCCAGCAGTTTACGGGGATTTGGCTATGGCTACACCTTC.

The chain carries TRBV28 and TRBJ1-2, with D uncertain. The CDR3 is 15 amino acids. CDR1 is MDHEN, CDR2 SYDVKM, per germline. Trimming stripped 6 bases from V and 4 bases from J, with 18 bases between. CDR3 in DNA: TGTGCCAGCAGACCTGCCGAACGGGCCTTCTATGGCTACACCTTC. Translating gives CASRPAERAFYGYTF.

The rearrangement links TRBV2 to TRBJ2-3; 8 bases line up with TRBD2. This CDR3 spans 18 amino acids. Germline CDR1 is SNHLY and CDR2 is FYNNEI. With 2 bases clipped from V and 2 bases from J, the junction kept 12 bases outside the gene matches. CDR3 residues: CASSERVLAVRYTDTQYF. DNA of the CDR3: TGTGCCAGCAGTGAAAGGGTACTAGCGGTACGGTACACAGATACGCAGTATTTT. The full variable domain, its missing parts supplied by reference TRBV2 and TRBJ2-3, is EPEVTQTPSHQVTQMGQEVILRCVPISNHLYFYWYRQILGQKVEFLVSFYNNEISEKSEIFDDQFSVERPDGSNFTLKIRSTKLEDSAMYFCASSERVLAVRYTDTQYFGPGTRLTVL.

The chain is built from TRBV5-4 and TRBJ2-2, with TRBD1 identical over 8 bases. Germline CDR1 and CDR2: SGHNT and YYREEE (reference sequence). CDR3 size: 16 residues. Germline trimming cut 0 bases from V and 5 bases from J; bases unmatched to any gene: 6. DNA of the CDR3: TGTGCCAGCAGCTTGGCACAGGGGGGCCGTACCGGGGAGCTGTTTTTT. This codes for CASSLAQGGRTGELFF.

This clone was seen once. In DNA, the CDR3 is TGTGCCAGCAGTTTAGCTACCGGGACAGTGTCTTATTCACCCCTCCACTTT. Its protein is CASSLATGTVSYSPLHF. J is TRBJ1-6 and V is TRBV27, with 7 bases aligning to TRBD1. The length of the CDR3 is 17 residues. V was clipped by 2 bases and J by 8 bases; unmatched bases: 12. Germline assignment: CDR1 MNHEY and CDR2 SMNVEV (reference sequence).

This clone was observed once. The CDR3 spells CASSKTDRMGTEAFF. The CDR3 DNA sequence: TGTGCCAGTAGTAAAACGGACCGGATGGGCACTGAAGCTTTCTTT. This chain links TRBV19 with TRBJ1-1; D gene ambiguous. V was pared by 4 bases and J by 4 bases, with 16 bases between. Germline values: CDR1 LNHDA, CDR2 SQIVND (reference sequence). This CDR3 has 15 amino acids.

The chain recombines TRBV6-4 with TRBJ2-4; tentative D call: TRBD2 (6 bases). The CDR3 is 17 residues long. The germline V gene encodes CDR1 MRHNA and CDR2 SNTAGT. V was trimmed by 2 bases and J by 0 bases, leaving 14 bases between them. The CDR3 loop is CASSDRRGCIAKNIQYF. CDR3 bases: TGTGCCAGCAGTGACAGGAGGGGATGTATAGCCAAAAACATTCAGTACTTC.

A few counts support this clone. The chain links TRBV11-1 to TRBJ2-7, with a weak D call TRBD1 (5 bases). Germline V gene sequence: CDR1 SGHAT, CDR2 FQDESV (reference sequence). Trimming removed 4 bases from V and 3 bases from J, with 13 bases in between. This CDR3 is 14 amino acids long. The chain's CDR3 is CASSYRSTYYEQYF. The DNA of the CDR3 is TGTGCCAGCAGCTACAGGTCAACCTACTACGAGCAGTACTTC.

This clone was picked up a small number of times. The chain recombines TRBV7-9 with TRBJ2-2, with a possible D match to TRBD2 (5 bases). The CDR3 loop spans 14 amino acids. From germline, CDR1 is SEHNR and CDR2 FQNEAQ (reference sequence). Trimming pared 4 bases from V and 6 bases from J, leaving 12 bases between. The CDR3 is CASSSLGVAGELFF. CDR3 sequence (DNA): TGTGCCAGCAGCTCTCTCGGGGTGGCCGGGGAGCTGTTTTTT.

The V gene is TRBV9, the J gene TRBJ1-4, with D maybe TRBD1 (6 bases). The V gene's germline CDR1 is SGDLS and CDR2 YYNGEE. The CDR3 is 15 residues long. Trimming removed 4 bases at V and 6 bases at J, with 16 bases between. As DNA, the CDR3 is TGTGCCAGCAGCCCTCGGAAAAGGGGGGATGAAAAACTGTTTTTT. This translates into CASSPRKRGDEKLFF.

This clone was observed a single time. The CDR3 reads CATSPRQSAYEQYF. CDR3 nucleotide sequence: TGTGCCACCAGCCCACGACAGTCAGCCTACGAGCAGTACTTC. The rearrangement links TRBV15 to TRBJ2-7, with D tentatively TRBD1 (5 bases). The V and J ends lost 5 bases and 2 bases respectively, with 13 bases between them. The length of the CDR3 is 14 residues. The V gene's germline CDR1 is LNHNV and CDR2 YYDKDF (reference sequence). Full variable domain (rest looked up from reference TRBV15 and TRBJ2-7): DAMVIQNPRYQVTQFGKPVTLSCSQTLNHNVMYWYQQKSSQAPKLLFHYYDKDFNNEADTPDNFQSRRPNTSFCFLDIRSPGLGDTAMYLCATSPRQSAYEQYFGPGTRLTVT.

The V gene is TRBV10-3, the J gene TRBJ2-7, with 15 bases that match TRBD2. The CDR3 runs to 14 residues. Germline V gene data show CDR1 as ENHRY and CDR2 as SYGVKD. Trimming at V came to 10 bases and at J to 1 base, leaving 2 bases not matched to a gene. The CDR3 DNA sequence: TGTGCCACCGGGACTAGCGGGAGGTCCTACGAGCAGTACTTC. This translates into CATGTSGRSYEQYF.

The CDR3 nucleotides are TGTGCCAGCAGCCCCGATGGAGGGATAGGGACCCAGTACTTC. Amino acids: CASSPDGGIGTQYF. V gene TRBV5-4 combines with J gene TRBJ2-5; maybe TRBD2 (6 bases). V lost 4 bases and J lost 7, with 17 bases in between. CDR3 size: 14 residues. Germline V lookup: CDR1 SGHNT, CDR2 YYREEE (reference sequence).

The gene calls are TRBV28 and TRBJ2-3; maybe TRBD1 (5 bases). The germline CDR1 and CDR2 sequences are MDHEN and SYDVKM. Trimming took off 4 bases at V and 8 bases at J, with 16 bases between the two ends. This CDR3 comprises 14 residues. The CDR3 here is CASSWVLGRLTQYF. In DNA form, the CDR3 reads TGTGCCAGCAGTTGGGTGTTGGGGCGGCTTACGCAGTATTTT.

CDR3 sequence: CASSTGLNTGELFF. In DNA form, the CDR3 reads TGTGCCAGCAGCACGGGACTTAACACCGGGGAGCTGTTTTTT. This chain joins TRBV6-1 and TRBJ2-2; possible D gene TRBD2, 6 bases. V lost 6 bases and J 2 bases, leaving 10 bases between the germline ends. The CDR3 sequence is 14 residues long. Germline lookup yields CDR1 MNHNS and CDR2 SASEGT.

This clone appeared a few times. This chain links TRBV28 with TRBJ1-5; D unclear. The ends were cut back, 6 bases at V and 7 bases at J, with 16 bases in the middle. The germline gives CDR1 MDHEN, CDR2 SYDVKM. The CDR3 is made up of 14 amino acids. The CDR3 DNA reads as TGTGCCAGCAGCTTAATAAGGGAGGGCCAGCCCCAGCATTTT. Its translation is CASSLIREGQPQHF.

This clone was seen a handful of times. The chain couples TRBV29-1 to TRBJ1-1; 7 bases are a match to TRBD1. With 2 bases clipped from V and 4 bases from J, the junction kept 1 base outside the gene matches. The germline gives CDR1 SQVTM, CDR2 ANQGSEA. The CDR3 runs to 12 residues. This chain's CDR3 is CSVEQGGTEAFF. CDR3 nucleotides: TGCAGCGTTGAACAGGGGGGCACTGAAGCTTTCTTT.

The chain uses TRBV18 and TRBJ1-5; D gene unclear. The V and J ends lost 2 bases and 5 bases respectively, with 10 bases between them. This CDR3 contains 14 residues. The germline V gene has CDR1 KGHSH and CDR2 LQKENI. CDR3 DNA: TGTGCCAGCTCACCATCAGGCGGGTATCAGCCCCAGCATTTT. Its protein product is CASSPSGGYQPQHF.

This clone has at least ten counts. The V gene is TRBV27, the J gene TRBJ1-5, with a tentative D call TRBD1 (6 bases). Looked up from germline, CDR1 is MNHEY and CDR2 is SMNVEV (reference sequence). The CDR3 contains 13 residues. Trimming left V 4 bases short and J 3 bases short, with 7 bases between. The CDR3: CASSWTVNQPQHF. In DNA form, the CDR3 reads TGTGCCAGCAGTTGGACAGTCAATCAGCCCCAGCATTTT.

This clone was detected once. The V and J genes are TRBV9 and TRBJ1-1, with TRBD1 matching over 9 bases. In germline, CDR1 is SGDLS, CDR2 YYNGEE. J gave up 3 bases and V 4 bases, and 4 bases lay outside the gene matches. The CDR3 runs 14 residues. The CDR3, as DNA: TGTGCCAGCAGCATCCGGGACAGGGACACTGAAGCTTTCTTT. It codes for CASSIRDRDTEAFF. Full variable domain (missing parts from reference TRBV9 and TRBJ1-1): DSGVTQTPKHLITATGQRVTLRCSPRSGDLSVYWYQQSLDQGLQFLIQYYNGEERAKGNILERFSAQQFPDLHSELNLSSLELGDSALYFCASSIRDRDTEAFFGQGTRLTVV.

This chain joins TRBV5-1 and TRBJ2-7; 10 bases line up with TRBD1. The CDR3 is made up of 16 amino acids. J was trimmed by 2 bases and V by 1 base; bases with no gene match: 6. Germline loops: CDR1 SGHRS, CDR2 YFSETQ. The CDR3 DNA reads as TGCGCCAGCAGCTTGAGCCCCGGACAGGGGGCCTACGAGCAGTACTTC. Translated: CASSLSPGQGAYEQYF.

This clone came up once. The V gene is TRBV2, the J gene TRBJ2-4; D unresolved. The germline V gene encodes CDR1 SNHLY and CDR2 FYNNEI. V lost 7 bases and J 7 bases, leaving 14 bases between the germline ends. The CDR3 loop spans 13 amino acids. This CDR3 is CASTPLLRNIQYF. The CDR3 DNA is TGTGCCAGCACCCCCCTCCTCCGGAACATTCAGTACTTC. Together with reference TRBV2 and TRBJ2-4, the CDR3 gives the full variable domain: EPEVTQTPSHQVTQMGQEVILRCVPISNHLYFYWYRQILGQKVEFLVSFYNNEISEKSEIFDDQFSVERPDGSNFTLKIRSTKLEDSAMYFCASTPLLRNIQYFGAGTRLSVL.

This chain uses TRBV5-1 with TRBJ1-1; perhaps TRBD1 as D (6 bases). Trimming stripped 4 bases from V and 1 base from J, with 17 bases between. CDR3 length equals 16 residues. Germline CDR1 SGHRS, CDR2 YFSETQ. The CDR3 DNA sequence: TGCGCCAGCAGCCGCTTGGGGGCTAACGCGAACACTGAAGCTTTCTTT. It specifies CASSRLGANANTEAFF.

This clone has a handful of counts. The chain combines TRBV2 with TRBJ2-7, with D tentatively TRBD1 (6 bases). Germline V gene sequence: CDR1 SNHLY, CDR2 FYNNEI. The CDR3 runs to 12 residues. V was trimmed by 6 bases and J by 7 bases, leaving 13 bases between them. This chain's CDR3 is CASRIQTGEQYF. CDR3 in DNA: TGTGCCAGCAGGATTCAGACAGGAGAGCAGTACTTC.

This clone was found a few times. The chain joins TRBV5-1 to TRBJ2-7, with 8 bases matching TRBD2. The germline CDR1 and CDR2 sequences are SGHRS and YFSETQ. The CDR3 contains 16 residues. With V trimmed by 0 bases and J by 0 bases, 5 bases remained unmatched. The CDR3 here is CASSLAGTRNSYEQYF. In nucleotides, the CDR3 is TGCGCCAGCAGCTTGGCCGGGACTAGGAACTCCTACGAGCAGTACTTC. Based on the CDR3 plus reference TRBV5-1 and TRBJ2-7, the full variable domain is KAGVTQTPRYLIKTRGQQVTLSCSPISGHRSVSWYQQTPGQGLQFLFEYFSETQRNKGNFPGRFSGRQFSNSRSEMNVSTLELGDSALYLCASSLAGTRNSYEQYFGPGTRLTVT.